Included here is one T cell receptor (beta chain) sequence, with context. Antigen unknown. This may be a read error, as it is one base from a much larger clone. This sample is part of a study of T-cell reconstitution after alpha-beta-depleted transplantation in children. The CDR3 runs to 14 residues. V lost 6 bases, J lost 6 bases, and 10 bases stayed unmatched. Germline V CDR1 and CDR2: SQVTM, ANQGSEA. Using unique molecular identifiers, the investigators prepared the TCRbeta library. TCRdb independently ran MiXCR on the PCR reads; one entry per CDR3 protein. Here the sample spans hundreds of thousands of distinct CDR3 sequences, about an eighth being singletons. The study, taken as a whole, reports: After transplant, at about two months, alpha-beta T cells were reportedly derived from several hundred expanded graft clones. The authors attributed T-cell counts and diversity one year after transplant mostly to newly produced T cells.

The material sequenced was PBMCs, taken before TCRalphabeta/CD19-depleted stem cell transplant. The chain has TRBV29-1 and TRBJ2-2, with 7 bases aligning to TRBD1. The sequence came from a girl aged 2 to 9 with congenital amegakaryocytic thrombocytopenia, due to receive a stem cell transplant. The CDR3 region has the DNA TGCAGCGTGGCGACAGGGTTAGACCCCGGGGAGCTGTTTTTT. Translation gives CSVATGLDPGELFF.